This T cell receptor beta chain was obtained from a study of graft-versus-host responses after intestinal transplantation. This clone occurred a few times. Findings of the study overall: GvH clones surfaced in recipient marrow, some emerging earlier in ileum or blood. Declining HvG levels early post-transplant were linked to peak circulating GvH clone levels. High graft-versus-host to host-versus-graft clonal ratios were found in allografts of patients who had graft-donor T cell macrochimerism.

Assay: immunoSEQ multiplex PCR; the TCRdb copy retains only in-frame clones and omits some. The sample has about 7,000 clones; roughly a third are singletons. Responder cells labeled with CFSE (about 200,000) were co-plated with irradiated stimulator cells labeled with violet dye (about 200,000). Sorting was performed after the reaction on proliferating CFSE-low CD3+CD4+ and CD3+CD8+ responders. Germline V CDR1 and CDR2: SGDLS, YYNGEE. V was trimmed by 3 bases and J by 8 bases, leaving 8 bases between them. The CDR3 has 11 residues. The sequenced sample was alloreactive CD8+ T cells from a mixed lymphocyte reaction culture, obtained before transplantation. Noted subset: CFSE-low proliferating T cells sorted from roughly 6-day pre-transplant mixed lymphocyte reaction (GvH or HvG direction). The clonotype comes from a human patient who was an organ donor for intestinal transplantation. The chain is built from TRBV9 and TRBJ1-2; unclear D gene. This CDR3 reads CASSDSHGYTF. CDR3 coding DNA: TGTGCCAGCAGCGATAGTCACGGCTACACCTTC.